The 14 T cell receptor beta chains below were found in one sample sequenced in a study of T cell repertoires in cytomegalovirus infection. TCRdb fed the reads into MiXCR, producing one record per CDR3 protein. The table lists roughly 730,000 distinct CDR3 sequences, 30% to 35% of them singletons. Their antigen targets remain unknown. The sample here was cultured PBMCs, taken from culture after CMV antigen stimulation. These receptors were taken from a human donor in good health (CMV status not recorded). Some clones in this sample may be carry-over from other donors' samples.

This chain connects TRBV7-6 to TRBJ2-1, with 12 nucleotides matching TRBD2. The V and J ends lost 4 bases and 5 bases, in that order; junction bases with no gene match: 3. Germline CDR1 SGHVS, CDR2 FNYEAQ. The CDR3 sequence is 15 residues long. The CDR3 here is CASSSGLAGHNEQFF. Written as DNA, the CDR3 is TGTGCCAGCAGCTCCGGACTAGCGGGGCACAATGAGCAGTTCTTC.

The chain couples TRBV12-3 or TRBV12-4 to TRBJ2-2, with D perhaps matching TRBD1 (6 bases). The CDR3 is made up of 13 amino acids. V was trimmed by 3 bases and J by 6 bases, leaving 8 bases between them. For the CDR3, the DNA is TGTGCCAGCAGTTTTAACAGGGCCGGGGAGCTGTTTTTT. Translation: CASSFNRAGELFF.

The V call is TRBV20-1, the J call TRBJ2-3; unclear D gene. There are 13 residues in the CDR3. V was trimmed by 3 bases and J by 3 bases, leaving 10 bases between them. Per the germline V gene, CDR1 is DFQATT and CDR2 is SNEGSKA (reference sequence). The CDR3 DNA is TGCAGTGCTAGTCTACTCACAACAGATACGCAGTATTTT. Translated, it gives CSASLLTTDTQYF.

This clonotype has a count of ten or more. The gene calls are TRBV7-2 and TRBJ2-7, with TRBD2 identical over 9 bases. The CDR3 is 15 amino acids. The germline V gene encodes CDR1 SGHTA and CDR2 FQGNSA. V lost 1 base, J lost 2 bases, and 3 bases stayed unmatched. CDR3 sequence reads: CASSLVSGSAYEQYF. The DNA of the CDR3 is TGTGCCAGCAGCTTAGTTAGCGGGAGCGCCTACGAGCAGTACTTC.

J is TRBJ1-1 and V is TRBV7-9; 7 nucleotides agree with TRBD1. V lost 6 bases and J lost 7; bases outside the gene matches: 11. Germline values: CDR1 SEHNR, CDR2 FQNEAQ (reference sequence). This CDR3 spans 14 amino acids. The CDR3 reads CASRPTGALGEAFF. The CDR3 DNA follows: TGTGCCAGCAGACCTACAGGGGCTCTCGGTGAAGCTTTCTTT.

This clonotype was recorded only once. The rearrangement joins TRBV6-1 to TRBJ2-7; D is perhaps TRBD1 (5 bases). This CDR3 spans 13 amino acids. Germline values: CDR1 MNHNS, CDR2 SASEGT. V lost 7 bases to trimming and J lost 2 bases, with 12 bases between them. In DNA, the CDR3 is TGTGCCAGCACAGGGTTTAGGACCTACGAGCAGTACTTC. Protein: CASTGFRTYEQYF.

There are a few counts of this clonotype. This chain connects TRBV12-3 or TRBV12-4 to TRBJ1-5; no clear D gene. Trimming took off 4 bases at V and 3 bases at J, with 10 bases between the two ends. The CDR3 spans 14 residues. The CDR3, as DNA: TGTGCCAGCAGTTCCTCAGGCTACAATCAGCCCCAGCATTTT. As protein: CASSSSGYNQPQHF.

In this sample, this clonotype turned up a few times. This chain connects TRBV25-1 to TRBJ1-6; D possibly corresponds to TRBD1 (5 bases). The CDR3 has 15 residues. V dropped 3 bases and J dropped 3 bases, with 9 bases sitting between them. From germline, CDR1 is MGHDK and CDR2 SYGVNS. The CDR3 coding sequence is TGTGCCAGCAGTGACACAGGTGGCTATAATTCACCCCTCCACTTT. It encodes CASSDTGGYNSPLHF.

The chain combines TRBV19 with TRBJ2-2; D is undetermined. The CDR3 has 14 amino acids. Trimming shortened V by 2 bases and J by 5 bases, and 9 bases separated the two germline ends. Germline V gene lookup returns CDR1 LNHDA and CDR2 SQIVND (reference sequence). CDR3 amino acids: CASSIRPTTGELFF. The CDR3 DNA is TGTGCCAGTAGTATAAGACCGACTACCGGGGAGCTGTTTTTT.

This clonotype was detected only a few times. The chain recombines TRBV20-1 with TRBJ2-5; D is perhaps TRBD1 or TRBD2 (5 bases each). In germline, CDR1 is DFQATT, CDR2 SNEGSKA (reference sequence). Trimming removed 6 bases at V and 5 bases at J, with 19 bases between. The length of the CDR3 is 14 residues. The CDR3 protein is CSAPFELGVETQYF. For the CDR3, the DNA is TGCAGTGCGCCGTTCGAGCTGGGGGTGGAGACCCAGTACTTC.

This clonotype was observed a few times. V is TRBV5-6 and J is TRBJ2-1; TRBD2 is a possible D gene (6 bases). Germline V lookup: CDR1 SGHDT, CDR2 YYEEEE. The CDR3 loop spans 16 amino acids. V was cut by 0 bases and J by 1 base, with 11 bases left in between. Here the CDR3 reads CASSLAVRGSYNEQFF. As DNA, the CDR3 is TGTGCCAGCAGCTTGGCAGTCCGGGGGTCCTACAATGAGCAGTTCTTC.

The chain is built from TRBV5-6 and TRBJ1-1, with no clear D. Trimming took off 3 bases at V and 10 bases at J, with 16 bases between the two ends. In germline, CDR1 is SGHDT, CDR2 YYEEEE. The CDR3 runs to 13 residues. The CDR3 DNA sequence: TGTGCCAGCAGCTACACAAATGAGGTGGGAGCTTTCTTT. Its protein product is CASSYTNEVGAFF.

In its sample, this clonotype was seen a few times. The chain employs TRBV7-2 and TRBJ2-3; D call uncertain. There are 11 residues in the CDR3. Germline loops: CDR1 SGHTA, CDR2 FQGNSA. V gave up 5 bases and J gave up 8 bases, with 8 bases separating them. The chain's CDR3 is CASSPMGTQYF. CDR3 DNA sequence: TGTGCCAGCAGCCCCATGGGTACGCAGTATTTT.

CDR3 nucleotides: TGTGCCAGCAGCCCACCACTTAATAGCGGACGTGACAATGAGCAGTTCTTC. Protein product: CASSPPLNSGRDNEQFF. The chain couples TRBV4-2 to TRBJ2-1, with a possible D match to TRBD2 (6 bases). With 4 bases removed from V and 5 bases from J, the gap between germline ends came to 21 bases. This CDR3 is built from 17 residues. The germline CDR1 and CDR2 sequences are LGHNA and YNFKEQ.